This entry features one T cell receptor (beta chain) sequence. The target antigen is unknown. For the sorted libraries, roughly 1.1 million CD4+ or CD8+ T cells were used. Trimming pared 3 bases from V and 1 base from J, leaving 13 bases between. Germline V CDR1 and CDR2: SGHRS, YFSETQ. The CDR3 is 15 residues long. The data derive from a study of neurological immune-mediated disorders. Findings of the study overall: The absence of shared CDR3 amino acid sequences among expanded clones across subjects suggests private repertoires in all groups.

From the 5' RACE reads, TCRdb called clonotypes with MiXCR, one entry per CDR3 protein. The top ten hold around 7% of the sample, which has tens of thousands of distinct CDR3 sequences, around 15% seen once. The receptor's source is a woman between 18 and 29 years old with multiple sclerosis. The chain links TRBV5-1 to TRBJ1-1; D perhaps matches TRBD1 (5 bases). The source material was CD8+ T cells from blood. The CDR3 loop reads CASSWVGGTNTEAFF. CDR3 DNA sequence: TGCGCCAGCAGCTGGGTTGGGGGGACGAACACTGAAGCTTTCTTT.